Sample share makes the clone carrying this T cell receptor (beta chain) medium-sized. This record comes from a study of PD-1 blockade in classical Hodgkin lymphoma. Profiling relied on immunoSEQ multiplex PCR, and the TCRdb table lists in-frame clones only, not all of them. The table lists around 100,000 clones, roughly 89% of them singletons. Every patient was affected by relapse after autologous stem cell transplantation, while exposure to brentuximab vedotin was not uniform. The CDR3 extends over 17 amino acids. Germline V gene data show CDR1 as SGDLS and CDR2 as YYNGEE. With V trimmed by 4 bases and J by 4 bases, 10 bases remained unmatched.

This clonotype originated in a human donor with classical Hodgkin lymphoma. Sample: peripheral blood mononuclear cells (PBMCs), taken before the second cycle of nivolumab. V is TRBV9 and J is TRBJ2-1; 11 bases map to TRBD1. The CDR3 loop is CASSTRTGGEPYNEQFF. In nucleotides, the CDR3 is TGTGCCAGCAGCACCCGGACAGGGGGCGAACCATACAATGAGCAGTTCTTC.